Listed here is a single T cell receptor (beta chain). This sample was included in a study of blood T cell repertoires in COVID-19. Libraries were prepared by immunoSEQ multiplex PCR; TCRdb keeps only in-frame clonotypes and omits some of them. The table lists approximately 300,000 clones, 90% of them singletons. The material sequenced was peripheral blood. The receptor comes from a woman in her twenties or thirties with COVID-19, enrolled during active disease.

The CDR3 DNA follows: TGTGCCAGCAGCGTAGTCGGCGGGAGCGCAGATACGCAGTATTTT. This sequence encodes CASSVVGGSADTQYF. The chain is built from TRBV9 and TRBJ2-3, with 7 bases lining up with TRBD2. Germline-derived CDR1 and CDR2 are SGDLS and YYNGEE. The CDR3 totals 15 residues. V gave up 0 bases and J gave up 4 bases; unmatched junction bases: 5.